This TCR beta chain was sequenced in a study of blood T cell repertoires in COVID-19 (dated by TCRdb to about 2020). Regarding the complete study: Samples covering the acute and convalescent phases of COVID-19 were provided by collaborators in the United States, Italy and Spain. The prospective study material was composed of cDNA or gDNA derived from T cells, B-cell-depleted T cells, or PBMCs. The dataset comprised deeply sampled blood TCRbeta repertoires from subjects exposed to, actively infected with, or recovered from COVID-19. The repertoires were released in a freely available public database intended as a resource for research on the immune response to SARS-CoV-2. The samples were drawn from the first 160 participants of the ongoing ImmuneRACE study and from over a thousand subjects provided by 6 global collaborators. A de-identified subject ID, COVID-19 status, age in years and sex were almost always included in the sample metadata. Where HLA class I and class II types were available, the types were taken from metadata supplied by the sample provider, not from assay-based typing. What the study reported, not specific to this receptor: The quantity of clinical and demographic metadata differed by source and by participant and was supplied without curation.

From cysteine to phenylalanine, the CDR3 is 14 amino acids long. Kept here is only the CDR3 DNA, which spans 42 bases and is read in frame from base 1. The germline ends are 15 bases apart after V is trimmed by 4 bases and J by 6 bases. From the germline V gene (reference sequence), CDR1 is PRHDT and CDR2 is FYEKMQ. Turning to this clone: Its antigen has not been determined. It has no much larger one-base neighbor in the sample; base qualities were not kept.

TCRbeta CDR3 regions were amplified from genomic DNA using the immunoSEQ Assay, a bias-controlled multiplex PCR. In the source study's methods: Nucleated cell counts per sample were estimated from amplification of reference gene primers within the assay. To quantify the absolute abundance of each unique TCRbeta CDR3 rearrangement, sequence reads were collapsed and filtered. For each sample, productive Simpson clonality was calculated by taking the square root of Simpson's diversity index across productive rearrangements. TCRdb stores this immuneACCESS table with in-frame sequences only. Part of the clones is absent; in the studies checked, under half of the shortfall reflects unresolved V genes, and no reason is known for the rest. Clone size and V and J calls were adopted from that table, with D and trimming inferred from the DNA. Across this sample there are about 220,000 clones, with roughly 89% seen only once. The ten most abundant clones make up about 4% of the sample.

Enrolling through a virtual design, the prospective study's participants ranged in age from roughly 18 to 89 years and lived across around 25 United States geographic areas. Cohort assignment in the prospective study relied on participant-reported clinical history from a screening survey and a study questionnaire. In the prospective study, mobile phlebotomists collected whole blood, serum and a nasopharyngeal or oropharyngeal swab from each participant. Prospective study participants could optionally give additional blood draws and questionnaires over an approximately two-month period. Prospective study blood samples were shipped either frozen or at room temperature before DNA extraction.

The chain is assembled from TRBV13 and TRBJ1-1, and the D gene may be TRBD1, 5 bases matching. The receptor comes from a woman aged 40 to 50 with acute COVID-19. Sequencing was performed on PBMCs or T cells enriched from blood (not recorded which). The bases are TGTGCCAGCAGCTCCCTATCCGGGGGGTCTGAAGCTTTCTTT. This translates into CASSSLSGGSEAFF.